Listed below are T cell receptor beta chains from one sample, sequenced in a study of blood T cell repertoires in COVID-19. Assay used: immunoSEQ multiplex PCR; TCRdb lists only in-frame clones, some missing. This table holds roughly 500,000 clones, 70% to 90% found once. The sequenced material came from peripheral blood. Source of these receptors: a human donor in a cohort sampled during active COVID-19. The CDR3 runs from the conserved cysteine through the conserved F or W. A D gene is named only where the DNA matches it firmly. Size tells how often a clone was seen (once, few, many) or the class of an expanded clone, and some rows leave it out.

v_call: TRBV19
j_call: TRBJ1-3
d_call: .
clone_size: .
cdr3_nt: TGTGCCAGCTCAGCGGGGGCGACCACTGGAAACACCATATATTTT
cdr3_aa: CASSAGATTGNTIYF

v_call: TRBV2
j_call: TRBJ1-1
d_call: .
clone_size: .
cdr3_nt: TGTGCCAGCATCTCCGACTACACTGAAGCTTTCTTT
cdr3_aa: CASISDYTEAFF

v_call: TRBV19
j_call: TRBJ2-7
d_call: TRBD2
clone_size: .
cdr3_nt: TGTGCCAGTTCATCACTAGCGGGACCCTACGAGCAGTACTTC
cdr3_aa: CASSSLAGPYEQYF

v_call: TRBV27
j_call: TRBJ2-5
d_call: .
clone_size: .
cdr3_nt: TGTGCCAGCAGTTTATTAACAGGCCAGGGGACCCAGTACTTC
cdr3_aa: CASSLLTGQGTQYF

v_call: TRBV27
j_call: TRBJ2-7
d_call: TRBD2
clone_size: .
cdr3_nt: TGTGCCAGCAGTACCTACCTGGCTAGCGGGAGAGACGAGCAGTACTTC
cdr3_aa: CASSTYLASGRDEQYF

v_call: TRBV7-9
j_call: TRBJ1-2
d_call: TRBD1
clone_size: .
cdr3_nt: TGTGCCAGCAGCTTAAGTCCAAGTGGTCGGGACAGGGATGGCTACACCTTC
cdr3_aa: CASSLSPSGRDRDGYTF

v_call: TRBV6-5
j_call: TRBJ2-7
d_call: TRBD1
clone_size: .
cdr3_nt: TGTGCCAGCATCGAGGACAGGAACCCTACCTACGAGCAGTACTTC
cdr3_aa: CASIEDRNPTYEQYF

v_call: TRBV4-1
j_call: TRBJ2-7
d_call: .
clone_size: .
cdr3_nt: TGCGCCAGCAGCCAAGATCCCGCAGGCGCCGCCTACGAGCAGTACTTC
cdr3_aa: CASSQDPAGAAYEQYF

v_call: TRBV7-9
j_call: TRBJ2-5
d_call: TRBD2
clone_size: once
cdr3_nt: TGTGCCAGCAGCCAACCGGGACTAGCGGGGTCGGAGACCCAGTACTTC
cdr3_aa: CASSQPGLAGSETQYF

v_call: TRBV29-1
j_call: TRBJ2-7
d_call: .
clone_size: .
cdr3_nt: TGCAGCGTTGAAGATTTTTCAGGCAGGGTGGCCCCTTACGAGCAGTACTTC
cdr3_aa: CSVEDFSGRVAPYEQYF

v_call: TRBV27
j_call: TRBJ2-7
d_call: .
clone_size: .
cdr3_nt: TGTGCCAGCAGTTTAGGGCTAGCAAGGGAGCAGTACTTC
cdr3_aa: CASSLGLAREQYF

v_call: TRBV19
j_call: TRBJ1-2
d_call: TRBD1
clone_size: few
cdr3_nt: TGTGCCAGCTACGAGACAGGGGCGAACTATGGCTACACCTTC
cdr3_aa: CASYETGANYGYTF